The 3 T cell receptor beta chains presented below share a single source sample, sequenced in a study of CD8 T cells in ankylosing spondylitis (dated by TCRdb to the late 2010s). Library generation was performed with 5' RACE. The run used an Illumina HiSeq 2500. In-frame beta chains were kept once TCRdb had trimmed the public reads at Q25 with fastp and called clones with MiXCR. Rows are combined by CDR3 protein, so each entry shows the most common genes and DNA. Counted in this sample were over 150,000 distinct CDR3 sequences; around 13% of them appeared once. Together, the top ten hold more than 15% of the sample. The sample comprised blood, either unsorted or a sorted T cell fraction (not recorded which). All receptors come from a male donor with ankylosing spondylitis or in good health (not recorded which).

The rearrangement links TRBV5-8 to TRBJ2-5; no reliable D call. Germline V gives CDR1 SGHTS, CDR2 YDEGEE. Deletions cut 4 bases from V and 5 bases from J, with 15 bases between. There are 14 residues in the CDR3. The CDR3 nucleotides read TGTGCCAGCAGCCCTGGCCTGAGCAGGGAGACCCAGTACTTC. Its protein is CASSPGLSRETQYF.

The sample holds a few counts of this clonotype. CDR3 residues: CASSPPTGFGHGELFF. The CDR3 DNA reads TGTGCCAGCAGCCCCCCGACAGGGTTTGGGCACGGGGAGCTGTTTTTT. The rearrangement joins TRBV7-9 to TRBJ2-2; TRBD1 aligns across 7 bases. CDR1 is SEHNR, CDR2 FQNEAQ, per germline (reference sequence). Trimming at V came to 5 bases and at J to 7 bases, leaving 13 bases not matched to a gene. The CDR3 covers 16 residues.

This clonotype was observed a few times. The chain joins TRBV5-1 to TRBJ2-1; 8 nucleotides line up with TRBD2. This CDR3 is 15 amino acids long. Germline loops: CDR1 SGHRS, CDR2 YFSETQ. V shed 6 bases and J 6 bases; nucleotides not matched to a gene: 11. In nucleotides, the CDR3 is TGCGCCAGCATGGGGTGGCGGGGGGCATTCAATGAGCAGTTCTTC. Its translation: CASMGWRGAFNEQFF.